The 28 T cell receptor beta chains listed next were all sequenced from one sample in a study of cytomegalovirus exposure and HLA in healthy donors. Method: immunoSEQ multiplex PCR; TCRdb's copy keeps in-frame clones and lacks some. The profile shows about 200,000 clones, roughly 80% of them singletons. The sample comprised PBMCs. The receptor set was obtained from a woman younger than 30 in good health and CMV-seronegative.

The chain combines TRBV12-5 with TRBJ1-5; D call uncertain. V was clipped by 2 bases and J by 2 bases, with 7 bases between them. The germline V gene encodes CDR1 LGHNT and CDR2 FRNRAP. The CDR3 spans 14 residues. CDR3: CASGLSNGNQPQHF. CDR3 DNA: TGTGCTAGTGGTTTGTCGAATGGCAATCAGCCCCAGCATTTT. Full variable domain (outside the CDR3, taken from reference TRBV12-5 and TRBJ1-5): DARVTQTPRHKVTEMGQEVTMRCQPILGHNTVFWYRQTMMQGLELLAYFRNRAPLDDSGMPKDRFSAEMPDATLATLKIQPSEPRDSAVYFCASGLSNGNQPQHFGDGTRLSIL.

The chain links TRBV15 to TRBJ2-4, with 9 bases lining up with TRBD1. Germline V lookup: CDR1 LNHNV, CDR2 YYDKDF (reference sequence). The V segment lost 7 bases and the J segment 3 bases; nucleotides outside the gene matches: 4. There are 14 residues in the CDR3. CDR3 loop: CATKTGGDKNIQYF. CDR3 nucleotides: TGTGCCACCAAGACAGGGGGGGACAAAAACATTCAGTACTTC.

This clone has only one observation. This chain joins TRBV29-1 and TRBJ2-6; D is possibly TRBD1 or TRBD2 (5 bases each). The CDR3 is 14 amino acids. CDR1 and CDR2 from the germline V gene are SQVTM and ANQGSEA. V dropped 7 bases and J dropped 3 bases, with 13 bases sitting between them. In DNA form, the CDR3 reads TGCAGCGCTGGGGGACGGGGTGGGGCCAACGTCCTGACTTTC. Residues: CSAGGRGGANVLTF.

The chain is built from TRBV5-1 and TRBJ1-1; 8 bases align to TRBD1. Trimming at V came to 2 bases and at J to 3 bases, leaving 6 bases not matched to a gene. The germline V gene has CDR1 SGHRS and CDR2 YFSETQ. This CDR3 comprises 15 residues. The CDR3, as DNA: TGCGCCAGCAGCTTATCAGGGGGCGCGGACACTGAAGCTTTCTTT. Translated: CASSLSGGADTEAFF.

The rearrangement uses TRBV4-2 and TRBJ2-1; TRBD2 matches at 11 bases. Germline-derived CDR1 and CDR2 are LGHNA and YNFKEQ. The V gene end was trimmed by 2 bases and the J gene end by 4 bases; junction bases not matched to a gene: 7. The CDR3 length is 17 residues. The CDR3 nucleotides are TGTGCCAGCAGCCAACCAGGGACTAGCGGCTCGTACAATGAGCAGTTCTTC. This sequence encodes CASSQPGTSGSYNEQFF.

The V call is TRBV9, the J call TRBJ2-1; 8 bases agree with TRBD2. With V trimmed by 4 bases and J by 0 bases, 6 bases remained unmatched. Germline V gene lookup returns CDR1 SGDLS and CDR2 YYNGEE. The CDR3 runs 16 residues. CDR3 nucleotide sequence: TGTGCCAGCAGCACTCGACTAGCGAGCTCCTACAATGAGCAGTTCTTC. It encodes CASSTRLASSYNEQFF. Looking up the rest from reference TRBV9 and TRBJ2-1 gives the full variable domain: DSGVTQTPKHLITATGQRVTLRCSPRSGDLSVYWYQQSLDQGLQFLIQYYNGEERAKGNILERFSAQQFPDLHSELNLSSLELGDSALYFCASSTRLASSYNEQFFGPGTRLTVL.

This rearrangement joins TRBV28 to TRBJ2-7; 9 bases match TRBD1. The CDR3 totals 16 residues. V shed 5 bases and J 2 bases; nucleotides not matched to a gene: 10. Germline V gives CDR1 MDHEN, CDR2 SYDVKM. The CDR3 reads CASSQPRTGATYEQYF. CDR3 sequence (DNA): TGTGCCAGCAGTCAGCCTCGGACAGGGGCCACCTACGAGCAGTACTTC.

This chain connects TRBV6-5 to TRBJ1-2; D unclear. The CDR3 contains 13 residues. V lost 10 bases to trimming and J lost 0 bases, with 12 bases between them. CDR1 is MNHEY, CDR2 SVGAGI, per germline. CDR3 DNA sequence: TGTGCCATCGGCCCGGGAGCTAACTATGGCTACACCTTC. Amino acid sequence: CAIGPGANYGYTF.

CDR3 nucleotides: TGCGCCAGCAGCCAGCGTCCGGCTGAGAAGGTGCAGTTCTTC. Translation: CASSQRPAEKVQFF. The chain employs TRBV4-1 and TRBJ2-1; D gene ambiguous. The germline V gene has CDR1 MGHRA and CDR2 YSYEKL. V lost 3 bases, J lost 12 bases, and 18 bases lay in between. The CDR3 runs 14 residues.

The chain is built from TRBV9 and TRBJ2-7; D not resolved. Germline CDR1 and CDR2: SGDLS and YYNGEE. Deletions cut 3 bases from V and 0 bases from J, with 7 bases between. This CDR3 contains 13 residues. In DNA form, the CDR3 reads TGTGCCAGCAGCGCTAGTGCCTCCTACGAGCAGTACTTC. Encoded protein: CASSASASYEQYF.

The chain has TRBV5-1 and TRBJ1-1; 7 positions match TRBD1. CDR3 length: 14 amino acids. The V gene end was trimmed by 4 bases and the J gene end by 4 bases; junction bases not matched to a gene: 7. Germline values: CDR1 SGHRS, CDR2 YFSETQ. The CDR3 loop is CASSPGQVGTEAFF. DNA of the CDR3: TGCGCCAGCAGCCCCGGACAGGTGGGCACTGAAGCTTTCTTT.

J is TRBJ2-7 and V is TRBV18; TRBD1 matches 9 bases. CDR1 is KGHSH and CDR2 is LQKENI in the germline V gene. CDR3 length equals 14 residues. V shed 1 base and J 5 bases; nucleotides not matched to a gene: 3. CDR3 protein: CASSPRRQGDEQYF. DNA for the CDR3: TGTGCCAGCTCACCACGGCGACAGGGGGACGAGCAGTACTTC.

The chain carries TRBV2 and TRBJ1-1, with D possibly matching TRBD1 (6 bases). Germline CDR1 SNHLY, CDR2 FYNNEI. Trimming pared 3 bases from V and 2 bases from J, leaving 10 bases between. The CDR3 is 14 residues long. Here the CDR3 DNA reads TGTGCCAGCAGTGATGACAGGACCAACACTGAAGCTTTCTTT. Translated: CASSDDRTNTEAFF. Based on the CDR3 plus reference TRBV2 and TRBJ1-1, the full variable domain is EPEVTQTPSHQVTQMGQEVILRCVPISNHLYFYWYRQILGQKVEFLVSFYNNEISEKSEIFDDQFSVERPDGSNFTLKIRSTKLEDSAMYFCASSDDRTNTEAFFGQGTRLTVV.

The genes are TRBV30 and TRBJ1-2, with D perhaps TRBD1 (6 bases). Germline values: CDR1 GTSNPN, CDR2 SVGIG (reference sequence). The CDR3 contains 10 residues. Trimming removed 8 bases at V and 5 bases at J, with 9 bases between. The CDR3 loop is CATQGYGYTF. The CDR3 DNA reads TGTGCCACACAGGGATATGGCTACACCTTC. Full variable domain (remainder filled in from reference TRBV30 and TRBJ1-2): SQTIHQWPATLVQPVGSPLSLECTVEGTSNPNLYWYRQAAGRGLQLLFYSVGIGQISSEVPQNLSASRPQDRQFILSSKKLLLSDSGFYLCATQGYGYTFGSGTRLTVV.

This rearrangement joins TRBV10-3 to TRBJ1-5, with D uncertain. The germline V gene encodes CDR1 ENHRY and CDR2 SYGVKD. The CDR3 runs 13 residues. Trimming removed 0 bases at V and 10 bases at J, with 10 bases between. This CDR3 is CAISESTGNPQHF. The CDR3 nucleotides are TGTGCCATCAGTGAGTCGACGGGGAACCCCCAGCATTTT.

This chain uses TRBV9 with TRBJ1-5; the match to TRBD1 covers 10 bases. Trimming took 3 bases from V and 7 from J; bases not matched to a gene: 7. CDR3 length: 15 amino acids. Per the germline V gene, CDR1 is SGDLS and CDR2 is YYNGEE. CDR3 DNA: TGTGCCAGCAGCGCGACAGGGGGCGCAGGGCAGCCCCAGCATTTT. Residues: CASSATGGAGQPQHF.

The chain couples TRBV11-2 to TRBJ2-7; D ambiguous. Trimming removed 3 bases at V and 9 bases at J, with 9 bases between. The CDR3 runs to 11 residues. CDR1 is SGHAT, CDR2 FQNNGV, per germline. This CDR3 reads CASSLSSRQYF. The CDR3, as DNA: TGTGCCAGCAGCTTGTCATCTCGGCAGTACTTC.

The rearrangement joins TRBV4-2 to TRBJ2-2, with 11 nucleotides matching TRBD2. Looked up from germline, CDR1 is LGHNA and CDR2 is YNFKEQ. Trimming at V came to 2 bases and at J to 4 bases, leaving 6 bases not matched to a gene. The length of the CDR3 is 17 residues. This CDR3 is CASSQPLAGEGTGELFF. In DNA, the CDR3 is TGTGCCAGCAGCCAACCACTAGCGGGAGAAGGCACCGGGGAGCTGTTTTTT.

This chain joins TRBV11-2 and TRBJ1-2; no reliable D call. This CDR3 contains 13 residues. With 4 bases removed from V and 1 base from J, the gap between germline ends came to 7 bases. Germline values: CDR1 SGHAT, CDR2 FQNNGV. The CDR3 coding sequence is TGTGCCAGCAGCTCGGACGGTAACTATGGCTACACCTTC. This translates into CASSSDGNYGYTF.

The gene calls are TRBV9 and TRBJ1-1, with D unclear. The germline gives CDR1 SGDLS, CDR2 YYNGEE. V shed 3 bases and J shed 2 bases, with 5 bases lying between them. The CDR3 contains 12 residues. The CDR3 coding sequence is TGTGCCAGCAGCGCCATCAACACTGAAGCTTTCTTT. Translating it yields CASSAINTEAFF.

This sequence joins TRBV10-3 and TRBJ2-5, with 8 bases lining up with TRBD1. This CDR3 region has 13 residues. The trim removed 5 bases at V and 5 bases at J, leaving 4 bases unmatched. Germline V gene data show CDR1 as ENHRY and CDR2 as SYGVKD. CDR3 in amino acids: CAISPRQGETQYF. In DNA form, the CDR3 reads TGTGCCATCAGTCCCCGACAGGGGGAGACCCAGTACTTC.

The chain couples TRBV5-1 to TRBJ2-1; D gene uncertain. CDR1 and CDR2 (germline): SGHRS, YFSETQ. Trimming took off 4 bases at V and 8 bases at J, with 19 bases between the two ends. The CDR3 is 15 residues long. The CDR3 spells CASSHEEVLRHEQFF. CDR3 DNA sequence: TGCGCCAGCAGCCACGAAGAGGTCCTGAGACATGAGCAGTTCTTC.

V gene TRBV30 combines with J gene TRBJ2-5, with 7 nucleotides matching TRBD2. V dropped 5 bases and J dropped 4; count of bases not matched to a gene: 10. The germline V gene encodes CDR1 GTSNPN and CDR2 SVGIG (reference sequence). This CDR3 comprises 14 residues. The CDR3 region is CAWGPGREPETQYF. The DNA of the CDR3 is TGTGCCTGGGGGCCGGGGCGGGAGCCAGAGACCCAGTACTTC.

V usage is TRBV28 and J usage is TRBJ1-4, with TRBD1 matching over 9 bases. From germline, CDR1 is MDHEN and CDR2 SYDVKM. The V segment lost 8 bases and the J segment 7 bases; nucleotides outside the gene matches: 5. CDR3 length: 13 amino acids. CDR3 region: CASRGTGIEKLFF. Here the CDR3 DNA reads TGTGCCAGCCGCGGGACAGGGATTGAAAAACTGTTTTTT.

This CDR3 is CASSSYLGQGNGYTF. The CDR3 DNA reads as TGTGCCAGCAGCTCCTACCTGGGACAGGGCAATGGCTACACCTTC. This sequence joins TRBV7-8 and TRBJ1-2, with 9 bases fitting TRBD1. The CDR3 has 15 residues. The ends lost 4 bases at V and 6 bases at J; junction bases unmatched: 9. CDR1 is SGHVS and CDR2 is FQNEAQ in the germline V gene. Drawing the rest from reference TRBV7-8 and TRBJ1-2, the complete variable domain is GAGVSQSPRYKVAKRGQDVALRCDPISGHVSLFWYQQALGQGPEFLTYFQNEAQLDKSGLPSDRFFAERPEGSVSTLKIQRTQQEDSAVYLCASSSYLGQGNGYTFGSGTRLTVV.

The genes are TRBV2 and TRBJ1-4; TRBD1 matches 10 bases. The V gene end was trimmed by 1 base and the J gene end by 4 bases; junction bases not matched to a gene: 9. Germline CDR1 SNHLY, CDR2 FYNNEI. CDR3 size: 18 residues. The CDR3 sequence is CASSEEEGDRGDNEKLFF. In DNA, the CDR3 is TGTGCCAGCAGTGAAGAGGAGGGGGACAGGGGCGATAATGAAAAACTGTTTTTT.

In this sample, this clone turned up a few times. This chain's CDR3 is CASSTGTGGGQPQHF. In nucleotides, the CDR3 is TGTGCCAGCAGTACCGGGACAGGGGGAGGTCAGCCCCAGCATTTT. The gene calls are TRBV6-5 and TRBJ1-5; the match to TRBD1 covers 11 bases. The trim removed 5 bases at V and 6 bases at J, leaving 6 bases unmatched. In germline, CDR1 is MNHEY, CDR2 SVGAGI. The CDR3 has 15 residues.

V usage is TRBV10-3 and J usage is TRBJ2-7; 15 bases map to TRBD2. The CDR3 contains 17 residues. V shed 6 bases, J shed 2 bases, and the junction held 8 bases outside the gene matches. Germline assignment: CDR1 ENHRY and CDR2 SYGVKD. CDR3 loop: CAISRGLAGGGPYEQYF. CDR3 bases: TGTGCCATCAGCCGGGGACTAGCGGGAGGAGGACCCTACGAGCAGTACTTC.